The following is a T cell receptor (beta chain) sequence with its context. Its antigen is not known. The sequencing template was cDNA reverse transcribed from extracted RNA. TCRdb's copy holds only in-frame clones and misses some; the assay was immunoSEQ multiplex PCR. The profile shows 250,000 or so clones, around 67% of them singletons. These data come from a study of CD8+ T cells in alopecia areata. Whole-study context: Patients received oral tofacitinib, 5 to 10 mg twice daily, for moderate-to-severe alopecia areata.

Findings and caveats of the study: Mice showed clearer TCR sharing than patients did, a gap that was possibly HLA-related.

The sequencing here drew on CD4+ T cells sorted from blood, taken at week 0. The sequence was obtained from a human donor with alopecia areata.

Here the CDR3 reads CSVTGVAGETQYF. CDR3 DNA sequence: TGCAGCGTTACAGGGGTGGCAGGCGAGACCCAGTACTTC. The V and J genes are TRBV29-1 and TRBJ2-5; TRBD1 matches 7 bases. The CDR3 is made up of 13 amino acids. V lost 5 bases and J lost 5; bases outside the gene matches: 8. Germline-derived CDR1 and CDR2 are SQVTM and ANQGSEA.